These 30 T cell receptor beta chains originate from one sample sequenced in a study of blood T cell repertoires in COVID-19. Produced via immunoSEQ multiplex PCR; TCRdb's table is partial and in-frame only. This sample has over 150,000 clones; 88% occur once, and the top ten carry more than 8.5%. The sample comprised PBMCs or T cells enriched from blood (not recorded which). These receptor sequences come from a woman aged 18-29 years who had recovered from COVID-19.

This clone has just a few counts. CDR3 region: CASSPTGQGAKPQHF. The CDR3 region has the DNA TGTGCCAGCAGCCCGACTGGACAGGGGGCTAAGCCCCAGCATTTT. The V gene is TRBV6-5, the J gene TRBJ1-5; 11 bases line up with TRBD1. From germline, CDR1 is MNHEY and CDR2 SVGAGI. J gave up 8 bases and V 6 bases, and 9 bases lay outside the gene matches. This CDR3 is 15 amino acids long.

V usage is TRBV28 and J usage is TRBJ1-2; 10 nucleotides align to TRBD1. Germline trimming cut 3 bases from V and 4 bases from J; bases unmatched to any gene: 11. Looked up from germline, CDR1 is MDHEN and CDR2 is SYDVKM. This CDR3 comprises 17 residues. CDR3 nucleotide sequence: TGTGCCAGCAGTTTTCTTGCGGGACAGGGGACATTCTATGGCTACACCTTC. The encoded protein is CASSFLAGQGTFYGYTF.

CDR3 loop: CASSQERGGRGTDTQYF. As DNA, the CDR3 is TGTGCCAGCAGTCAAGAGCGGGGGGGCCGGGGCACAGATACGCAGTATTTT. This chain uses TRBV7-2 with TRBJ2-3; 10 nucleotides agree with TRBD2. CDR1 and CDR2 (germline): SGHTA, FQGNSA. V lost 6 bases and J lost 1; bases outside the gene matches: 10. This CDR3 region has 17 residues.

The chain uses TRBV6-2 or TRBV6-3 and TRBJ2-7, with 9 bases matching TRBD1. The CDR3 has 15 amino acids. The germline V gene has CDR1 MNHEY and CDR2 SVGEGT. V lost 5 bases and J lost 4; bases outside the gene matches: 9. The CDR3 nucleotides are TGTGCCAGCAGTCCCATCGGGACAGGGTGGTACGAGCAGTACTTC. This codes for CASSPIGTGWYEQYF.

The chain carries TRBV29-1 and TRBJ2-2; 10 nucleotides align to TRBD1. Germline loops: CDR1 SQVTM, CDR2 ANQGSEA. CDR3 length: 15 amino acids. Trimming took 7 bases from V and 7 from J; bases not matched to a gene: 12. The DNA for the CDR3 is TGCAGCGCCCTGGGGGGACAGGGGAGAATCGGGGAGCTGTTTTTT. Its translation is CSALGGQGRIGELFF.

The rearrangement joins TRBV19 to TRBJ2-7, with D possibly being TRBD2 (7 bases). Trimming took off 3 bases at V and 0 bases at J, with 12 bases between the two ends. CDR3 length equals 15 residues. Per the germline V gene, CDR1 is LNHDA and CDR2 is SQIVND (reference sequence). The CDR3 DNA reads TGTGCCAGTAGTATCGGGGGGCCCTACTCCTACGAGCAGTACTTC. It yields the protein CASSIGGPYSYEQYF.

This clone occurred once. V gene TRBV10-1 combines with J gene TRBJ2-7; tentative D call: TRBD1 (5 bases). The CDR3 contains 13 residues. The V and J ends lost 3 bases and 4 bases respectively, with 10 bases between them. CDR1 and CDR2 from the germline V gene are WNHNN and SYGVQD (reference sequence). CDR3 region: CASSEGAGYEQYF. The DNA of the CDR3 is TGCGCCAGCAGTGAAGGGGCTGGGTACGAGCAGTACTTC.

In this sample, this clone turned up a few times. The chain carries TRBV5-1 and TRBJ1-1; D gene ambiguous. The CDR3 sequence is 13 residues long. The germline gives CDR1 SGHRS, CDR2 YFSETQ. Deletions cut 0 bases from V and 2 bases from J, with 5 bases between. CDR3 bases: TGCGCCAGCAGCTTGGCCAGAAACACTGAAGCTTTCTTT. This translates into CASSLARNTEAFF.

The chain joins TRBV30 to TRBJ2-1; 8 bases align to TRBD2. Trimming removed 4 bases from V and 4 bases from J; junction bases left unmatched: 12. This CDR3 comprises 16 residues. From germline, CDR1 is GTSNPN and CDR2 SVGIG (reference sequence). This CDR3 reads CAWTRRGRPMYNEQFF. CDR3 sequence (DNA): TGTGCCTGGACCCGACGCGGGAGGCCAATGTACAATGAGCAGTTCTTC.

J is TRBJ2-1 and V is TRBV19, with TRBD2 matching 14 bases. CDR3 length: 16 residues. Trimming at V came to 4 bases and at J to 6 bases, leaving 5 bases not matched to a gene. CDR1 LNHDA and CDR2 SQIVND come from the germline V gene (reference sequence). In nucleotides, the CDR3 is TGTGCCAGTAGTAAAGTGGGGACTAGCGGGAGCAATGAGCAGTTCTTC. The encoded protein is CASSKVGTSGSNEQFF.

The V and J genes are TRBV28 and TRBJ1-1; 9 bases line up with TRBD1. Trimming at V came to 6 bases and at J to 4 bases, leaving 6 bases not matched to a gene. The CDR3 has 14 residues. Germline V lookup: CDR1 MDHEN, CDR2 SYDVKM. The CDR3 DNA reads TGTGCCAGCAGCCCGACAGGGGGGTTCACTGAAGCTTTCTTT. It yields the protein CASSPTGGFTEAFF. The variable domain in full, with the rest retrieved from reference TRBV28 and TRBJ1-1, is DVKVTQSSRYLVKRTGEKVFLECVQDMDHENMFWYRQDPGLGLRLIYFSYDVKMKEKGDIPEGYSVSREKKERFSLILESASTNQTSMYLCASSPTGGFTEAFFGQGTRLTVV.

CDR3 coding DNA: TGCGCCAGCAGCCCCGGACAGGGAGGCTACGAGCAGTACTTC. Translating gives CASSPGQGGYEQYF. The rearrangement joins TRBV4-1 to TRBJ2-7, with 8 bases that match TRBD1. J lost 3 bases, V lost 4 bases, and 5 bases had no gene match. This CDR3 region has 14 residues. Germline V gene sequence: CDR1 MGHRA, CDR2 YSYEKL.

This chain uses TRBV20-1 with TRBJ2-7; D may be TRBD1 (6 bases). There are 13 residues in the CDR3. Trimming removed 3 bases at V and 4 bases at J, with 13 bases between. Per germline, CDR1 DFQATT and CDR2 SNEGSKA (reference sequence). The DNA for the CDR3 is TGCAGTGCTAGTACAGGGACGCCTTACGAGCAGTACTTC. Translated, it gives CSASTGTPYEQYF.

The chain carries TRBV18 and TRBJ2-7, with TRBD2 as a possible D gene (7 bases). The germline gives CDR1 KGHSH, CDR2 LQKENI. This CDR3 comprises 12 residues. Here the CDR3 reads CACGGSPYEQYF. The CDR3 nucleotides read TGTGCATGCGGGGGCAGTCCCTACGAGCAGTACTTC.

This chain links TRBV9 with TRBJ1-5, with 7 bases identical to TRBD1. The ends lost 0 bases at V and 5 bases at J; junction bases unmatched: 2. This CDR3 is 14 amino acids long. Germline V gene data show CDR1 as SGDLS and CDR2 as YYNGEE. CDR3: CASSVGQGDQPQHF. DNA of the CDR3: TGTGCCAGCAGCGTAGGACAGGGCGATCAGCCCCAGCATTTT.

V is TRBV30 and J is TRBJ1-1; 10 bases fit TRBD1. Germline V CDR1 and CDR2: GTSNPN, SVGIG (reference sequence). Trimming took 1 base from V and 0 from J; bases not matched to a gene: 8. The CDR3 runs 17 residues. CDR3 sequence (DNA): TGTGCCTGGAGTGCCCGGGACAGGGGAGGCATGAACACTGAAGCTTTCTTT. This gives the protein CAWSARDRGGMNTEAFF.

The chain is built from TRBV12-3 or TRBV12-4 and TRBJ2-1; 9 bases are shared with TRBD1. J was trimmed by 5 bases and V by 8 bases; bases with no gene match: 4. CDR3 length: 13 residues. The CDR3 region is CASFRTGDNEQFF. The CDR3 DNA is TGTGCCAGCTTCAGGACAGGGGACAATGAGCAGTTCTTC.

The gene calls are TRBV15 and TRBJ2-7, with 7 bases identical to TRBD1. Trimming removed 5 bases from V and 1 base from J; junction bases left unmatched: 2. CDR3 size: 13 residues. From germline, CDR1 is LNHNV and CDR2 YYDKDF (reference sequence). The CDR3 loop reads CATSGQVSYEQYF. DNA for the CDR3: TGTGCCACCAGCGGACAGGTGTCCTACGAGCAGTACTTC.

The chain is built from TRBV2 and TRBJ1-2; tentatively, D is TRBD1 (6 bases). Between the trimmed V and J ends, which lost 8 bases and 4 bases, there was a span of 20 bases. CDR1 is SNHLY, CDR2 FYNNEI, per germline. This CDR3 has 15 amino acids. The CDR3 spells CASPKRDKLVYGYTF. In nucleotides, the CDR3 is TGTGCCAGCCCAAAGAGGGACAAACTGGTCTATGGCTACACCTTC. Variable domain in full (rest from reference TRBV2 and TRBJ1-2): EPEVTQTPSHQVTQMGQEVILRCVPISNHLYFYWYRQILGQKVEFLVSFYNNEISEKSEIFDDQFSVERPDGSNFTLKIRSTKLEDSAMYFCASPKRDKLVYGYTFGSGTRLTVV.

V usage is TRBV19 and J usage is TRBJ1-1; D might be TRBD1 (5 bases). Trimming removed 4 bases at V and 6 bases at J, with 15 bases between. Germline-derived CDR1 and CDR2 are LNHDA and SQIVND (reference sequence). CDR3 length equals 14 residues. CDR3: CASSTTRDSPEAFF. CDR3 sequence (DNA): TGTGCCAGTAGTACCACCCGCGACAGCCCTGAAGCTTTCTTT.

This clone was observed once. CDR3 DNA: TGTGCCACCAGCAGAGAAGTGGGGGGGCAGCTTGAGCAGTTCTTC. It is translated as CATSREVGGQLEQFF. This rearrangement joins TRBV15 to TRBJ2-1, with D possibly TRBD2 on 7 matching bases. V was trimmed by 0 bases and J by 9 bases, leaving 15 bases between them. Per the germline V gene, CDR1 is LNHNV and CDR2 is YYDKDF (reference sequence). The CDR3 totals 15 residues.

The chain is built from TRBV6-5 and TRBJ2-6; maybe TRBD2 (5 bases). The V end lost 2 bases, the J end lost 2 bases, and 10 bases lay between the germline ends. Germline CDR1 reads MNHEY; CDR2 reads SVGAGI. The CDR3 consists of 16 residues. This CDR3 reads CASSYSQRTGANVLTF. The CDR3 bases are TGTGCCAGCAGTTACAGTCAGCGGACTGGGGCCAACGTCCTGACTTTC.

The chain couples TRBV7-9 to TRBJ2-3; D not certain. The germline gives CDR1 SEHNR, CDR2 FQNEAQ (reference sequence). This CDR3 is 14 amino acids long. Deletions cut 7 bases from V and 6 bases from J, with 17 bases between. CDR3 DNA sequence: TGTGCCAGCACCCCCACTGAATCGGTCGATACGCAGTATTTT. This encodes CASTPTESVDTQYF.

The J gene is TRBJ1-5, the V gene TRBV28; 7 nucleotides match TRBD1. Trimming at V came to 6 bases and at J to 4 bases, leaving 9 bases not matched to a gene. The CDR3 is made up of 15 amino acids. Germline CDR1 MDHEN, CDR2 SYDVKM. The CDR3, as DNA: TGTGCCAGCAGCCCGACCGGGACAGAAAATCAGCCCCAGCATTTT. Amino acids: CASSPTGTENQPQHF.

V gene TRBV2 combines with J gene TRBJ2-5, with D possibly matching TRBD1 (6 bases). Trimming stripped 6 bases from V and 5 bases from J, with 13 bases between. The V gene's germline CDR1 is SNHLY and CDR2 FYNNEI. This CDR3 comprises 13 residues. This CDR3 reads CASSLTRGETQYF. For the CDR3, the DNA is TGTGCCAGCAGCCTCACTAGGGGGGAGACCCAGTACTTC. Based on the CDR3 plus reference TRBV2 and TRBJ2-5, the full variable domain is EPEVTQTPSHQVTQMGQEVILRCVPISNHLYFYWYRQILGQKVEFLVSFYNNEISEKSEIFDDQFSVERPDGSNFTLKIRSTKLEDSAMYFCASSLTRGETQYFGPGTRLLVL.

V gene TRBV7-9 combines with J gene TRBJ1-5, with D tentatively TRBD1 (5 bases). The CDR3 has 14 residues. V lost 5 bases to trimming and J lost 3 bases, with 11 bases between them. Germline CDR1 SEHNR, CDR2 FQNEAQ (reference sequence). The CDR3 nucleotides read TGTGCCAGCAGCCTAAAAGGGGCCAATCAGCCCCAGCATTTT. Translating gives CASSLKGANQPQHF.

This clone was detected only once. J is TRBJ1-5 and V is TRBV9; tentative D call: TRBD1 (5 bases). The V gene's germline CDR1 is SGDLS and CDR2 YYNGEE. The CDR3 is 14 residues long. V dropped 1 base and J dropped 5 bases, with 10 bases sitting between them. The CDR3, as DNA: TGTGCCAGCAGCGTATCGGGGGGGGATCAGCCCCAGCATTTT. This translates into CASSVSGGDQPQHF.

The J gene is TRBJ1-2, the V gene TRBV5-1, with D unresolved. With 4 bases removed from V and 3 bases from J, the gap between germline ends came to 10 bases. Germline V gene data show CDR1 as SGHRS and CDR2 as YFSETQ. CDR3 size: 13 residues. CDR3 in amino acids: CASSEDGDYGYTF. CDR3 DNA sequence: TGCGCCAGCAGCGAAGACGGGGACTATGGCTACACCTTC.

The CDR3 protein is CASSHHGNTEAFF. The CDR3 DNA follows: TGTGCCAGCAGCCATCACGGGAACACTGAAGCTTTCTTT. J is TRBJ1-1 and V is TRBV14; D uncertain. V was shortened by 3 bases and J by 1 base, with 6 bases between the two germline ends. In germline, CDR1 is SGHDN, CDR2 FVKESK. This CDR3 is 13 amino acids long.

The J gene is TRBJ2-5, the V gene TRBV6-5, with TRBD1 as a possible D gene (5 bases). The V gene lost 1 base and the J gene lost 7 bases, with 13 bases spanning the gap. The CDR3 spans 14 residues. Germline loops: CDR1 MNHEY, CDR2 SVGAGI. The CDR3 bases are TGTGCCAGCAGTTACTTACAGGACACCAGGACCCAGTACTTC. Protein product: CASSYLQDTRTQYF.